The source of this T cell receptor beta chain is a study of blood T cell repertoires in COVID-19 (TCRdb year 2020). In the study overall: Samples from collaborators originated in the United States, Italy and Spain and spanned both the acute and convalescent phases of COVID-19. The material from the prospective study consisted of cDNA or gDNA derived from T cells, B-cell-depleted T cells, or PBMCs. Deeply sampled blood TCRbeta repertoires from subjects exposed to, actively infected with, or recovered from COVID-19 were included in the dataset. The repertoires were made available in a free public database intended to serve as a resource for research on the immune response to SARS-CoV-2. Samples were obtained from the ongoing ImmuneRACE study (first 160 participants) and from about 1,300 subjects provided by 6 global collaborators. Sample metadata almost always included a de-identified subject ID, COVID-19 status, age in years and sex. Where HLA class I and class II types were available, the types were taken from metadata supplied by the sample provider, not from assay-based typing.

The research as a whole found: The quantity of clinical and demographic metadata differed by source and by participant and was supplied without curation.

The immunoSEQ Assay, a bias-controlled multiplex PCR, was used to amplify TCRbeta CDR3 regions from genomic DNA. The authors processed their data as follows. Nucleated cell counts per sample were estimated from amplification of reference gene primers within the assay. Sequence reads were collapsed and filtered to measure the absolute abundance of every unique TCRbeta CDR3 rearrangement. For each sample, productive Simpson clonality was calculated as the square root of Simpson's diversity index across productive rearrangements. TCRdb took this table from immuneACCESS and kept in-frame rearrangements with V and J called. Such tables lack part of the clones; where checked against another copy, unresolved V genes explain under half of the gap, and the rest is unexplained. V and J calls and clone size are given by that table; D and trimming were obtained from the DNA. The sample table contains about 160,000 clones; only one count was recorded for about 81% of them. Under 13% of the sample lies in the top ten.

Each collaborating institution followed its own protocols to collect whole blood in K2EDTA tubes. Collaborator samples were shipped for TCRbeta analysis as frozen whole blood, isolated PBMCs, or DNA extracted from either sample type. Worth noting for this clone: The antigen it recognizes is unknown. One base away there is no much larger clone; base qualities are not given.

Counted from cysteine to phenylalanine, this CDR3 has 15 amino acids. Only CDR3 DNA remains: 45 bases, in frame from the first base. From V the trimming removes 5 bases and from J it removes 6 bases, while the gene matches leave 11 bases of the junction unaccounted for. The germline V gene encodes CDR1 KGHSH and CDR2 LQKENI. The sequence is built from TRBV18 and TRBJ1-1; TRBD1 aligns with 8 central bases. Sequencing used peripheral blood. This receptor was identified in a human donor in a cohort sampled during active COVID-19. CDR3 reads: CASSTTTPGGPEAFF. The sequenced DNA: TGTGCCAGCTCAACCACAACCCCAGGGGGCCCTGAAGCTTTCTTT.